This passage covers 18 T cell receptor beta chains from one sample sequenced in a study of shared clonotypes between healthy human individuals. The method was immunoSEQ multiplex PCR; TCRdb's version includes in-frame clones alone and lacks a portion of them. The sample has 300,000 to 400,000 clones; around 79% are singletons. Input material: memory CD4+ T cells sorted from blood. As to subset: CD45RA-negative fraction. All receptors derive from a man aged 30 to 39 in good health.

The V and J genes are TRBV5-1 and TRBJ2-5, with TRBD2 identical over 10 bases. The CDR3 spans 16 residues. Trimming removed 3 bases from V and 2 bases from J; junction bases left unmatched: 7. Germline V CDR1 and CDR2: SGHRS, YFSETQ. The CDR3 loop is CASSSLTSGVQETQYF. CDR3 sequence (DNA): TGCGCCAGCAGCTCTCTAACTAGCGGGGTTCAAGAGACCCAGTACTTC.

This clone came up a few times. The chain carries TRBV5-1 and TRBJ2-6; D call uncertain. From germline, CDR1 is SGHRS and CDR2 YFSETQ. This CDR3 is built from 15 residues. V was trimmed by 5 bases and J by 2 bases, leaving 11 bases between them. In DNA form, the CDR3 reads TGCGCCAGCAGGCCCAGTTTGACTGGGGCCAACGTCCTGACTTTC. Protein: CASRPSLTGANVLTF.

This clone has a handful of counts. The identical CDR3 is also encoded by other nucleotide sequences in the sample. The chain has TRBV11-2 and TRBJ2-7, with TRBD2 identical over 11 bases. The V segment lost 4 bases and the J segment 4 bases; nucleotides outside the gene matches: 3. The CDR3 covers 14 residues. Germline loops: CDR1 SGHAT, CDR2 FQNNGV. CDR3: CASSSTSGRYEQYF. For the CDR3, the DNA is TGTGCCAGCAGCTCTACTAGCGGGAGATACGAGCAGTACTTC.

This clone was seen a handful of times. This chain uses TRBV7-2 with TRBJ2-1; 10 nucleotides match TRBD2. Looked up from germline, CDR1 is SGHTA and CDR2 is FQGNSA. V was clipped by 6 bases and J by 0 bases; unmatched bases: 14. This CDR3 contains 19 residues. The CDR3 spells CASRQKREGLTFSYNEQFF. As DNA, the CDR3 is TGTGCCAGCAGACAAAAGCGGGAGGGCCTTACTTTCTCCTACAATGAGCAGTTCTTC.

The gene calls are TRBV29-1 and TRBJ2-7; TRBD2 matches at 10 bases. With 3 bases clipped from V and 5 bases from J, the junction kept 7 bases outside the gene matches. CDR3 size: 14 residues. Per the germline V gene, CDR1 is SQVTM and CDR2 is ANQGSEA. CDR3 protein: CSVESSLAGDEQYF. The DNA for the CDR3 is TGCAGCGTTGAGTCCAGTCTAGCGGGAGACGAGCAGTACTTC.

The chain recombines TRBV5-6 with TRBJ2-2; D is perhaps TRBD2 (5 bases). The V gene's germline CDR1 is SGHDT and CDR2 YYEEEE. The V gene lost 0 bases and the J gene lost 0 bases, with 15 bases spanning the gap. This CDR3 is built from 18 residues. CDR3 in amino acids: CASSLDLSVPANTGELFF. The CDR3 region has the DNA TGTGCCAGCAGCTTGGATCTTAGCGTTCCCGCGAACACCGGGGAGCTGTTTTTT.

V gene TRBV5-1 combines with J gene TRBJ2-3; no reliable D call. This CDR3 spans 14 amino acids. Trimming took 4 bases from V and 0 from J, leaving 9 bases between them. Germline V gene data show CDR1 as SGHRS and CDR2 as YFSETQ. Here the CDR3 DNA reads TGCGCCAGCAGCGTAGACTCTAGCACAGATACGCAGTATTTT. This translates into CASSVDSSTDTQYF.

The gene calls are TRBV5-5 and TRBJ1-1, with D hard to call. Trimming left V 0 bases short and J 1 base short, with 7 bases between. The CDR3 covers 14 residues. CDR1 SGHKS and CDR2 YYEKEE come from the germline V gene (reference sequence). CDR3 DNA sequence: TGTGCCAGCAGCTTGGTGGTCCGGAACACTGAAGCTTTCTTT. It codes for CASSLVVRNTEAFF.

This clone came up a few times. The chain joins TRBV7-4 to TRBJ1-4; D possibly corresponds to TRBD1 (6 bases). The CDR3 contains 14 residues. The germline CDR1 and CDR2 sequences are SGHVT and SQSDAQ. V lost 2 bases to trimming and J lost 8 bases, with 12 bases between them. CDR3 DNA: TGTGCCAGCAGCTTAACAGGGACGGACGAAAAACTGTTTTTT. It translates to CASSLTGTDEKLFF. Full variable domain (outside the CDR3, taken from reference TRBV7-4 and TRBJ1-4): GAGVSQSPRYKVAKRGRDVALRCDSISGHVTLYWYRQTLGQGSEVLTYSQSDAQRDKSGRPSGRFSAERPERSVSTLKIQRTEQGDSAVYLCASSLTGTDEKLFFGSGTQLSVL.

Note on this clone: Since a much larger clone is just one base distant, this may be a read error. Different DNA sequences within this sample yield the same CDR3. The chain joins TRBV9 to TRBJ2-6; no definite D call. CDR1 SGDLS and CDR2 YYNGEE come from the germline V gene. The V gene lost 0 bases and the J gene lost 4 bases, with 8 bases spanning the gap. This CDR3 spans 15 amino acids. The CDR3 protein is CASSVEPSGANVLTF. The DNA for the CDR3 is TGTGCCAGCAGCGTAGAGCCTTCAGGGGCCAACGTCCTGACTTTC.

This clone was observed a few times. The J gene is TRBJ2-7, the V gene TRBV30, with D perhaps matching TRBD2 (5 bases). Trimming removed 2 bases from V and 6 bases from J, with 5 bases in between. The CDR3 is made up of 10 amino acids. Germline V gene lookup returns CDR1 GTSNPN and CDR2 SVGIG (reference sequence). CDR3: CAWSRGEQYF. CDR3 nucleotides: TGTGCCTGGAGTCGGGGCGAGCAGTACTTC.

The rearrangement uses TRBV29-1 and TRBJ2-5; 8 bases line up with TRBD1. This CDR3 spans 15 amino acids. Germline CDR1 SQVTM, CDR2 ANQGSEA. V shed 7 bases, J shed 3 bases, and the junction held 13 bases outside the gene matches. CDR3 sequence reads: CSATGGRGQEETQYF. DNA for the CDR3: TGCAGCGCAACTGGCGGCAGGGGGCAGGAAGAGACCCAGTACTTC.

The genes are TRBV5-4 and TRBJ2-5, with TRBD2 matching over 9 bases. In germline, CDR1 is SGHNT, CDR2 YYREEE (reference sequence). V lost 4 bases and J lost 3; bases outside the gene matches: 13. This CDR3 region has 17 residues. Written as DNA, the CDR3 is TGTGCCAGCAGCCCGCAGCCGGGCGGGAGGGCTGAAGAGACCCAGTACTTC. It encodes CASSPQPGGRAEETQYF.

The J gene is TRBJ2-1, the V gene TRBV4-3; perhaps TRBD2 as D (5 bases). Germline V gives CDR1 LGHNA, CDR2 YSLEER. Trimming removed 3 bases from V and 7 bases from J, with 10 bases in between. The CDR3 loop spans 13 amino acids. The CDR3 sequence: CASSHQPGNEQFF. CDR3 sequence (DNA): TGCGCCAGCAGCCACCAGCCGGGGAATGAGCAGTTCTTC.

The J gene is TRBJ2-1, the V gene TRBV7-2; D not resolved. CDR1 is SGHTA, CDR2 FQGNSA, per germline. Trimming pared 0 bases from V and 3 bases from J, leaving 9 bases between. The CDR3 consists of 15 residues. CDR3 coding DNA: TGTGCCAGCAGCTTAGCGGGAAACCTCTACAATGAGCAGTTCTTC. Encoded protein: CASSLAGNLYNEQFF.

The table lists this clone with a count of one. The V and J genes are TRBV7-9 and TRBJ2-7; no reliable D call. V was trimmed by 2 bases and J by 4 bases, leaving 12 bases between them. Germline CDR1 and CDR2: SEHNR and FQNEAQ (reference sequence). CDR3 length: 14 residues. CDR3 sequence: CASSLNVRQYEQYF. The CDR3 DNA reads as TGTGCCAGCAGCTTAAACGTTCGACAATACGAGCAGTACTTC.

V is TRBV6-4 and J is TRBJ1-2; 7 bases line up with TRBD1. CDR1 is MRHNA and CDR2 is SNTAGT in the germline V gene. V trimming: 6 bases; J trimming: 4 bases; junction bases outside the gene matches: 8. The CDR3 loop spans 14 amino acids. The CDR3 region is CASSPGGLGYGYTF. The CDR3, as DNA: TGTGCCAGCAGCCCAGGGGGTTTAGGCTATGGCTACACCTTC.

The rearrangement uses TRBV7-9 and TRBJ2-5; 9 bases map to TRBD2. This CDR3 is built from 16 residues. Per the germline V gene, CDR1 is SEHNR and CDR2 is FQNEAQ (reference sequence). The junction had 7 bases not matched to a gene; V was cut back by 1 base and J by 4 bases. CDR3 in amino acids: CASSLGLAGTGETQYF. The CDR3 coding sequence is TGTGCCAGCAGCTTAGGCCTAGCGGGAACGGGAGAGACCCAGTACTTC.